The 27 T cell receptor beta chains below all came from one sample that was sequenced in a study of shared clonotypes between healthy human individuals. Clones were sequenced by immunoSEQ multiplex PCR, and TCRdb holds only the in-frame ones, with some missing. The table includes roughly 530,000 clones, roughly 95% detected once. Specimen: naive CD4+ T cells sorted from blood. As to subset: CD45RA+ positively selected. The receptor set was obtained from a woman under 40 in good health.

J is TRBJ2-1 and V is TRBV7-9, with a weak D call TRBD1 (5 bases). The germline gives CDR1 SEHNR, CDR2 FQNEAQ (reference sequence). V gave up 3 bases and J gave up 6 bases, with 15 bases separating them. This CDR3 is built from 15 residues. The CDR3 sequence is CASSLFQGLGNEQFF. The CDR3 bases are TGTGCCAGCAGCTTGTTCCAGGGCCTAGGCAATGAGCAGTTCTTC.

The rearrangement links TRBV28 to TRBJ1-5; D unclear. Germline V gene lookup returns CDR1 MDHEN and CDR2 SYDVKM. The germline V and J ends were trimmed by 7 bases and 6 bases, with 19 bases remaining between them. The CDR3 runs 15 residues. The CDR3 loop is CASNERVGVPQPQHF. The CDR3 DNA sequence: TGTGCCAGCAACGAAAGGGTCGGTGTTCCTCAGCCCCAGCATTTT. The whole variable domain, filled in from reference TRBV28 and TRBJ1-5, reads DVKVTQSSRYLVKRTGEKVFLECVQDMDHENMFWYRQDPGLGLRLIYFSYDVKMKEKGDIPEGYSVSREKKERFSLILESASTNQTSMYLCASNERVGVPQPQHFGDGTRLSIL.

The rearrangement links TRBV14 to TRBJ2-5, with 11 bases that match TRBD1. The V gene's germline CDR1 is SGHDN and CDR2 FVKESK. The V gene end was trimmed by 4 bases and the J gene end by 5 bases; junction bases not matched to a gene: 9. The CDR3 runs 16 residues. CDR3: CASSRRGQGAWETQYF. The DNA for the CDR3 is TGTGCCAGCAGCCGGCGCGGACAGGGGGCTTGGGAGACCCAGTACTTC.

V gene TRBV6-6 combines with J gene TRBJ2-3; 8 bases line up with TRBD2. Germline V gene sequence: CDR1 MNHNY, CDR2 SVGAGI (reference sequence). This CDR3 has 15 residues. V lost 5 bases to trimming and J lost 3 bases; unmatched junction nucleotides: 7. The CDR3 is CASSIPAGETDTQYF. The CDR3 DNA reads as TGTGCCAGCAGTATCCCAGCGGGAGAAACAGATACGCAGTATTTT.

The chain is built from TRBV5-1 and TRBJ2-3; D remains ambiguous. CDR3 length: 15 amino acids. Trimming took off 4 bases at V and 4 bases at J, with 16 bases between the two ends. Per the germline V gene, CDR1 is SGHRS and CDR2 is YFSETQ. CDR3 sequence (DNA): TGCGCCAGCAGCCCGACGGTTGTGAACTCAGATACGCAGTATTTT. Amino acid sequence: CASSPTVVNSDTQYF.

The chain recombines TRBV28 with TRBJ2-5, with D perhaps matching TRBD1 (5 bases). TRBJ2-7 explains the end of the DNA better; the J call may be wrong. The CDR3 is 15 amino acids. Germline V gives CDR1 MDHEN, CDR2 SYDVKM. The CDR3 here is CASSAPGAGPYEQYF. The CDR3 DNA is TGTGCCAGCAGTGCCCCTGGGGCAGGTCCTTACGAGCAGTACTTC.

The rearrangement links TRBV11-2 to TRBJ1-1; 7 bases match TRBD1. The CDR3 contains 13 residues. J gave up 11 bases and V 0 bases, and 6 bases lay outside the gene matches. Germline CDR1 is SGHAT and CDR2 is FQNNGV. DNA for the CDR3: TGTGCCAGCAGCTTAGATCAGGGGGTAAAGGCTTTCTTT. Protein: CASSLDQGVKAFF.

CDR3 region: CASRGQVNSPLHF. CDR3 bases: TGTGCCAGCAGGGGACAGGTGAATTCACCCCTCCACTTT. V usage is TRBV5-4 and J usage is TRBJ1-6; TRBD1 matches at 8 bases. Germline lookup yields CDR1 SGHNT and CDR2 YYREEE (reference sequence). CDR3 length equals 13 residues. Unmatched junction bases numbered 2, after V lost 5 bases and J lost 7 bases.

This chain joins TRBV6-4 and TRBJ2-3; D gene uncertain. The CDR3 sequence is 17 residues long. The V gene lost 5 bases and the J gene lost 2 bases, with 20 bases spanning the gap. CDR1 and CDR2 (germline): MRHNA, SNTAGT. CDR3 sequence reads: CASSRSFAEPITDTQYF. The CDR3 DNA reads TGTGCCAGCAGTAGATCATTTGCGGAGCCGATCACAGATACGCAGTATTTT.

This clone appeared once. The CDR3 is CAWSPIPDTQYF. In DNA, the CDR3 is TGTGCCTGGAGTCCCATTCCAGATACGCAGTATTTT. The chain is built from TRBV30 and TRBJ2-3; no firm D call. Germline V gene lookup returns CDR1 GTSNPN and CDR2 SVGIG (reference sequence). Trimming stripped 2 bases from V and 4 bases from J, with 7 bases between. The length of the CDR3 is 12 residues.

V and J are TRBV20-1 and TRBJ1-2; D may be TRBD1 (6 bases). Germline V lookup: CDR1 DFQATT, CDR2 SNEGSKA (reference sequence). The CDR3 totals 11 residues. V lost 6 bases and J 3 bases, leaving 8 bases between the germline ends. CDR3 in amino acids: CSARTDYGYTF. The CDR3, as DNA: TGCAGTGCCCGGACAGACTATGGCTACACCTTC.

Written as DNA, the CDR3 is TGTGCCAGCAGTAGCGGGAGTGGCTACAATGAGCAGTTCTTC. Amino acid sequence: CASSSGSGYNEQFF. J is TRBJ2-1 and V is TRBV2; 8 positions match TRBD2. V lost 5 bases and J lost 3; bases outside the gene matches: 3. Germline V gene lookup returns CDR1 SNHLY and CDR2 FYNNEI. This CDR3 region has 14 residues. Full variable domain (outside the CDR3, taken from reference TRBV2 and TRBJ2-1): EPEVTQTPSHQVTQMGQEVILRCVPISNHLYFYWYRQILGQKVEFLVSFYNNEISEKSEIFDDQFSVERPDGSNFTLKIRSTKLEDSAMYFCASSSGSGYNEQFFGPGTRLTVL.

The rearrangement links TRBV6-6 to TRBJ2-7; the D gene could be TRBD1 or TRBD2 (5 bases each). The V and J ends lost 5 bases and 4 bases respectively, with 18 bases between them. The germline V gene has CDR1 MNHNY and CDR2 SVGAGI (reference sequence). CDR3 length: 15 residues. The CDR3 sequence: CASSPRGRGGYEQYF. CDR3 nucleotide sequence: TGTGCCAGCAGTCCTCGGGGAAGGGGTGGTTACGAGCAGTACTTC.

This clone has just a few counts. V is TRBV7-9 and J is TRBJ1-4, with D hard to call. This CDR3 has 12 residues. V dropped 2 bases and J dropped 8 bases, with 6 bases sitting between them. Germline V lookup: CDR1 SEHNR, CDR2 FQNEAQ (reference sequence). DNA of the CDR3: TGTGCCAGCAGCTTATTGGGCGAAAAACTGTTTTTT. This gives the protein CASSLLGEKLFF.

The J gene is TRBJ2-7, the V gene TRBV2; no clear D. CDR1 is SNHLY and CDR2 is FYNNEI in the germline V gene. The CDR3 spans 14 residues. The V end was cut by 2 bases, the J end by 0 bases, with 8 bases between. CDR3 protein: CASSERQSSYEQYF. CDR3 nucleotide sequence: TGTGCCAGCAGTGAACGGCAAAGCTCCTACGAGCAGTACTTC.

The chain uses TRBV6-6 and TRBJ2-7; 7 bases align to TRBD1. CDR1 and CDR2 from the germline V gene are MNHNY and SVGAGI (reference sequence). The CDR3 is 13 amino acids. V lost 6 bases, J lost 5 bases, and 7 bases stayed unmatched. This CDR3 is CASRETGHHEQYF. The CDR3 region has the DNA TGTGCCAGCAGGGAGACAGGGCACCACGAGCAGTACTTC.

This clone was picked up one time. Other DNA sequences in the sample encode the same CDR3. V is TRBV5-1 and J is TRBJ1-5, with D unclear. CDR3 length: 14 residues. Germline loops: CDR1 SGHRS, CDR2 YFSETQ. V lost 0 bases to trimming and J lost 4 bases, with 8 bases between them. DNA of the CDR3: TGCGCCAGCAGCTTGGGGCAGGAGAATCAGCCCCAGCATTTT. Protein product: CASSLGQENQPQHF.

The gene calls are TRBV2 and TRBJ1-2; tentatively, D is TRBD1 (5 bases). V was pared by 4 bases and J by 3 bases, with 21 bases between. This CDR3 has 17 residues. Per the germline V gene, CDR1 is SNHLY and CDR2 is FYNNEI. The chain's CDR3 is CASSAYIGTPRDYGYTF. The CDR3 DNA sequence: TGTGCCAGCAGTGCCTATATCGGGACCCCTCGAGACTATGGCTACACCTTC.

The chain recombines TRBV2 with TRBJ2-2; a possible D gene is TRBD2 (7 bases). Germline values: CDR1 SNHLY, CDR2 FYNNEI. V was trimmed by 7 bases and J by 2 bases, leaving 14 bases between them. The CDR3 consists of 15 residues. The CDR3 DNA is TGTGCCAGCAAAGCCGGCGGGGGCAACACCGGGGAGCTGTTTTTT. It specifies CASKAGGGNTGELFF.

This clone was detected only a few times. The chain links TRBV9 to TRBJ1-5, with D possibly being TRBD1 (5 bases). Germline CDR1 is SGDLS and CDR2 is YYNGEE. The CDR3 is 14 residues long. Between the trimmed V and J ends, which lost 4 bases and 5 bases, there was a span of 13 bases. CDR3 nucleotides: TGTGCCAGCAGCCCCGGAGTGGGGGATCAGCCCCAGCATTTT. Its protein is CASSPGVGDQPQHF.

The rearrangement links TRBV19 to TRBJ1-1; unclear D gene. CDR3 length: 12 amino acids. Deletions cut 8 bases from V and 7 bases from J, with 14 bases between. Germline CDR1 LNHDA, CDR2 SQIVND (reference sequence). This CDR3 reads CASSERENEAFF. The CDR3, as DNA: TGTGCCAGTTCCGAAAGGGAGAATGAAGCTTTCTTT.

This sequence joins TRBV6-1 and TRBJ2-7, with D possibly TRBD1 on 5 matching bases. The ends were cut back, 5 bases at V and 5 bases at J, with 16 bases in the middle. The CDR3 covers 14 residues. CDR1 is MNHNS and CDR2 is SASEGT in the germline V gene. The CDR3 sequence is CASSSQGLFDEQYF. DNA for the CDR3: TGTGCCAGCAGTTCTCAGGGTCTCTTCGACGAGCAGTACTTC.

The rearrangement joins TRBV28 to TRBJ2-7; 8 nucleotides agree with TRBD1. CDR1 and CDR2 from the germline V gene are MDHEN and SYDVKM. The CDR3 contains 13 residues. The V and J ends lost 6 bases and 2 bases, in that order; junction bases with no gene match: 3. CDR3 sequence: CASSWTGPYEQYF. In DNA form, the CDR3 reads TGTGCCAGCAGCTGGACAGGGCCCTACGAGCAGTACTTC.

In DNA, the CDR3 is TGTGCCAGCAGTTACTCGGGGGCGGGAGGTAACGAGCAGTACTTC. The encoded protein is CASSYSGAGGNEQYF. The chain is built from TRBV6-5 and TRBJ2-5, with 8 bases fitting TRBD2. The end of the DNA fits TRBJ2-7 better, so the J call may be wrong. The germline V gene has CDR1 MNHEY and CDR2 SVGAGI. This CDR3 is 15 amino acids long.

This chain links TRBV28 with TRBJ1-5; D gene unclear. V lost 6 bases and J lost 1, with 16 bases in between. Looked up from germline, CDR1 is MDHEN and CDR2 is SYDVKM. CDR3 size: 16 residues. CDR3 in amino acids: CASSLPFSGSNQPQHF. DNA for the CDR3: TGTGCCAGCAGCCTCCCCTTTTCGGGCAGCAATCAGCCCCAGCATTTT.

J is TRBJ1-2 and V is TRBV9; 8 bases agree with TRBD1. This CDR3 is 14 amino acids long. Germline loops: CDR1 SGDLS, CDR2 YYNGEE. V was clipped by 0 bases and J by 6 bases; unmatched bases: 4. CDR3 protein: CASSVGSTGDGYTF. The CDR3 nucleotides read TGTGCCAGCAGCGTAGGGTCGACAGGGGATGGCTACACCTTC.

The chain uses TRBV6-1 and TRBJ1-2; 7 bases fit TRBD1. With V trimmed by 4 bases and J by 8 bases, 19 bases remained unmatched. In germline, CDR1 is MNHNS, CDR2 SASEGT. The CDR3 length is 17 residues. In nucleotides, the CDR3 is TGTGCCAGCAGTGGATTGGGGGCTGCCAGGGCGACAGGGGGCTACACCTTC. Translating it yields CASSGLGAARATGGYTF.